This TCR beta chain emerged from a study of graft-versus-host responses after intestinal transplantation. Study details: Anti-thymocyte globulin served as induction for all recipients, who then took tacrolimus and steroids for about three years.

About this clone: The antigen remains unidentified.

Sequenced by immunoSEQ multiplex PCR; TCRdb stores in-frame clones only, minus some. The data contain tens of thousands of clones, approximately 94% of them seen just once; the ten biggest clones take up 1.5% to 2.5%. Trimming removed 2 bases at V and 4 bases at J, with 11 bases between. The CDR3 is 14 amino acids. The V gene's germline CDR1 is PRHDT and CDR2 FYEKMQ (reference sequence). The TCR sequence derives from a human donor who received an intestinal transplant. The sample in question was unstimulated CD8+ T cells sorted from spleen or lymph node cells, obtained before intestinal transplant. The chain uses TRBV13 and TRBJ1-1; the D is unclear. The CDR3 bases are TGTGCCAGCAGCTTATTCATAGATTTCACTGAAGCTTTCTTT. Protein: CASSLFIDFTEAFF.